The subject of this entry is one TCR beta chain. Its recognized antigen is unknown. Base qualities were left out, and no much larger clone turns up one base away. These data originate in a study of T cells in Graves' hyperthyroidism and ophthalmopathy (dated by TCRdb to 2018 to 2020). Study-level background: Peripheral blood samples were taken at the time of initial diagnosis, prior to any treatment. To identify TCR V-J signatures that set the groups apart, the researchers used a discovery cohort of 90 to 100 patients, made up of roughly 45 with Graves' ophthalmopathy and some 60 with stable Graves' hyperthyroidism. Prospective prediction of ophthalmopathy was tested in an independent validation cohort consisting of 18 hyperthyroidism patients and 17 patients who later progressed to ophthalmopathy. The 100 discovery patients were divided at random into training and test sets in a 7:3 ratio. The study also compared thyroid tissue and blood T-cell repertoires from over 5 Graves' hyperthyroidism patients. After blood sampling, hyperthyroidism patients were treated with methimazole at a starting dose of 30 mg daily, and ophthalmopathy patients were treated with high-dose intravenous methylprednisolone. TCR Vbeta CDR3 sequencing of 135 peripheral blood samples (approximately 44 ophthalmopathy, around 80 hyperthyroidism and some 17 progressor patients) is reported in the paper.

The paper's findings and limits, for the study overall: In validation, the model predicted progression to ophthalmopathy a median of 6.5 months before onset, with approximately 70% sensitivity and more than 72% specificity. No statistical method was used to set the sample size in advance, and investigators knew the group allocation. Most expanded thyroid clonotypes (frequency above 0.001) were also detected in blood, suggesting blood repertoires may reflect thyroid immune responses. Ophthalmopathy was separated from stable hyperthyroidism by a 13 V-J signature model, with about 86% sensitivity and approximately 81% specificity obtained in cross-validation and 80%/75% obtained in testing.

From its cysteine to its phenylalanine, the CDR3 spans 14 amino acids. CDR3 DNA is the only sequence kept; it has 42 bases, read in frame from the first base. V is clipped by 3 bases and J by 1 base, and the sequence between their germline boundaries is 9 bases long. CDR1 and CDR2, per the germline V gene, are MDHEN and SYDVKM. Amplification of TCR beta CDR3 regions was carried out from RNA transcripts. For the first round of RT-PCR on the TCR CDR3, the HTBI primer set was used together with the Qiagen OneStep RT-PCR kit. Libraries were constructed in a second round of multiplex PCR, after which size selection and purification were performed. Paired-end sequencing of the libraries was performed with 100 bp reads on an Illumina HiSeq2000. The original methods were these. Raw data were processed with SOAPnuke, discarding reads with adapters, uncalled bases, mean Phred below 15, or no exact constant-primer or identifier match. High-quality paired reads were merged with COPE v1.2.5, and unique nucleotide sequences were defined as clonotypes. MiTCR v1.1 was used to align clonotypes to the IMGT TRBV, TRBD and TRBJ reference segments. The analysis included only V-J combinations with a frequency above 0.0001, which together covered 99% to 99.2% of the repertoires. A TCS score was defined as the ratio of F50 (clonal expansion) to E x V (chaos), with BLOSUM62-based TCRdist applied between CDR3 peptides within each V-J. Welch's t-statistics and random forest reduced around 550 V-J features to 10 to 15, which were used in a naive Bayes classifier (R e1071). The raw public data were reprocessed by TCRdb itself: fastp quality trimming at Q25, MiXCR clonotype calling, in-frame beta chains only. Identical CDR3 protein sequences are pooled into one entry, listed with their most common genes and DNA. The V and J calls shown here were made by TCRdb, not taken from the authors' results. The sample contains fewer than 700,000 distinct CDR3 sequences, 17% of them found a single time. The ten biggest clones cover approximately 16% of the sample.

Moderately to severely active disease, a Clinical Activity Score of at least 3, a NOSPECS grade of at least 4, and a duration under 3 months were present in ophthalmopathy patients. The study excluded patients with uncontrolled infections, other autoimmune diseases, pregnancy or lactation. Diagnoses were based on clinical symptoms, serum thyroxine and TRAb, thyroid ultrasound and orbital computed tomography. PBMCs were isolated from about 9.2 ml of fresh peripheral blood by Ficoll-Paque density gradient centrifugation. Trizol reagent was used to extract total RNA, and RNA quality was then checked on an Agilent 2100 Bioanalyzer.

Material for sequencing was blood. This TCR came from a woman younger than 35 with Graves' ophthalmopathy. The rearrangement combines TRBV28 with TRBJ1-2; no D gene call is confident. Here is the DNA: TGTGCCAGCAGTTTTGCCGAAGATAACTATGGCTACACCTTC. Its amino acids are CASSFAEDNYGYTF.